The next 22 T cell receptor beta chains were all read from a single sample in a study of cytomegalovirus exposure and HLA in healthy donors. The PCR contained 60 Vbeta and 13 Jbeta primers. TCRdb's copy holds only in-frame clones and misses some; the assay was immunoSEQ multiplex PCR. The table records over 80,000 clones, approximately 74% of them present only once. The material sequenced was PBMCs. The source of these receptors is a woman between 70 and 85 years old in good health and CMV-seropositive.

The chain joins TRBV28 to TRBJ1-1; D remains ambiguous. The CDR3 is 13 amino acids. CDR1 and CDR2 (germline): MDHEN, SYDVKM. Deletions cut 7 bases from V and 4 bases from J, with 13 bases between. The CDR3 region is CASTLGKATEAFF. CDR3 nucleotide sequence: TGTGCCAGCACCCTAGGCAAGGCCACTGAAGCTTTCTTT.

The chain couples TRBV27 to TRBJ1-5, with D maybe TRBD1 (6 bases). The CDR3 totals 14 residues. V lost 3 bases to trimming and J lost 4 bases, with 10 bases between them. Germline CDR1 MNHEY, CDR2 SMNVEV (reference sequence). DNA for the CDR3: TGTGCCAGCAGTTTGACAGGTTTAAATCAGCCCCAGCATTTT. Amino acids: CASSLTGLNQPQHF.

This clone came up once. A read error may account for a junction end that differs from germline. This chain links TRBV2 with TRBJ2-7; 7 bases match TRBD2. This CDR3 spans 16 amino acids. Germline V lookup: CDR1 SNHLY, CDR2 FYNNEI. CDR3 coding DNA: TGTGCCAGCAGGGAAGGGTTTTGGACTAGCTCCTACGAGCAGTACTTC. Amino acid sequence: CASREGFWTSSYEQYF.

V is TRBV28 and J is TRBJ2-7, with 14 bases matching TRBD2. With V trimmed by 5 bases and J by 7 bases, 7 bases remained unmatched. The CDR3 is 15 residues long. The germline V gene encodes CDR1 MDHEN and CDR2 SYDVKM. CDR3 DNA sequence: TGTGCCAGCAGTCAAGCGGGACTAGCGGGAGATGAGCAGTACTTC. Translation gives CASSQAGLAGDEQYF.

DNA of the CDR3: TGCGCCAGCAGCCAAGACAGGGGAGGGCACTCTGGCTACACCTTC. Translation gives CASSQDRGGHSGYTF. The rearrangement joins TRBV4-3 to TRBJ1-2, with TRBD1 as a possible D gene (6 bases). The V end lost 0 bases, the J end lost 7 bases, and 15 bases lay between the germline ends. The CDR3 totals 15 residues. CDR1 is LGHNA and CDR2 is YSLEER in the germline V gene.

The V call is TRBV28, the J call TRBJ2-7; D perhaps matches TRBD1 (6 bases). V lost 7 bases, J lost 3 bases, and 10 bases lay in between. CDR1 is MDHEN and CDR2 is SYDVKM in the germline V gene. The CDR3 consists of 12 residues. The CDR3 here is CASNTGFYEQYF. The CDR3, as DNA: TGTGCCAGCAATACAGGGTTCTACGAGCAGTACTTC.

In its sample, this clone was seen once. The chain is built from TRBV6-5 and TRBJ1-4; a possible D gene is TRBD1 (6 bases). This CDR3 contains 15 residues. Germline V CDR1 and CDR2: MNHEY, SVGAGI. The ends were cut back, 9 bases at V and 7 bases at J, with 21 bases in the middle. CDR3 nucleotide sequence: TGTGCCAGTCGACTCCTCCAGGGGAATTCTGAAAAACTGTTTTTT. This encodes CASRLLQGNSEKLFF.

The CDR3 is CASSRPGQIPSGYGYTF. CDR3 bases: TGCGCCAGCAGCCGACCGGGACAGATACCTTCTGGCTATGGCTACACCTTC. This rearrangement joins TRBV5-1 to TRBJ1-2; TRBD1 aligns across 7 bases. V was clipped by 4 bases and J by 4 bases; unmatched bases: 16. The CDR3 has 17 amino acids. The germline V gene has CDR1 SGHRS and CDR2 YFSETQ.

This rearrangement joins TRBV29-1 to TRBJ2-1; the D gene is possibly TRBD2 (5 bases). Germline V CDR1 and CDR2: SQVTM, ANQGSEA. This CDR3 contains 10 residues. Deletions cut 4 bases from V and 7 bases from J, with 5 bases between. The CDR3 reads CSVGRNEQFF. CDR3 nucleotide sequence: TGCAGCGTTGGGAGGAATGAGCAGTTCTTC.

This sequence joins TRBV6-1 and TRBJ2-7, with a possible D match to TRBD2 (6 bases). V gave up 4 bases and J gave up 7 bases, with 20 bases separating them. CDR3 size: 15 residues. CDR1 is MNHNS, CDR2 SASEGT, per germline. Here the CDR3 reads CASSVTGRFQLEQYF. As DNA, the CDR3 is TGTGCCAGCAGTGTCACGGGGAGGTTTCAATTGGAGCAGTACTTC.

The chain employs TRBV7-3 and TRBJ2-1; 12 nucleotides line up with TRBD2. There are 15 residues in the CDR3. Germline V gene data show CDR1 as SGHTA and CDR2 as FQGTGA. With 5 bases clipped from V and 7 bases from J, the junction kept 6 bases outside the gene matches. As DNA, the CDR3 is TGTGCCAGCAGCCCGACTAGCGGGAGTCCTAATGAGCAGTTCTTC. Translated, it gives CASSPTSGSPNEQFF.

The chain combines TRBV5-5 with TRBJ1-2; TRBD1 might be the D (5 bases). Trimming took off 4 bases at V and 5 bases at J, with 9 bases between the two ends. The CDR3 loop spans 12 amino acids. Germline V gene sequence: CDR1 SGHKS, CDR2 YYEKEE (reference sequence). In DNA, the CDR3 is TGTGCCAGCAGCCCCGGGGGGTATGGCTACACCTTC. It codes for CASSPGGYGYTF.

This chain joins TRBV6-1 and TRBJ1-3; D is possibly TRBD1 (5 bases). V lost 4 bases and J lost 2, with 9 bases in between. This CDR3 comprises 14 residues. Per germline, CDR1 MNHNS and CDR2 SASEGT. The CDR3 nucleotides are TGTGCCAGCAGTGTGGCGGGGGCTGGAAACACCATATATTTT. This encodes CASSVAGAGNTIYF.

The chain employs TRBV28 and TRBJ2-7; 9 bases map to TRBD1. CDR1 and CDR2 from the germline V gene are MDHEN and SYDVKM. V lost 7 bases, J lost 2 bases, and 3 bases stayed unmatched. CDR3 length: 13 amino acids. Here the CDR3 reads CASNGQGTYEQYF. The DNA of the CDR3 is TGTGCCAGCAACGGACAGGGGACCTACGAGCAGTACTTC.

This clone was seen a single time. This chain connects TRBV6-5 to TRBJ2-7; 7 bases line up with TRBD1. There are 14 residues in the CDR3. The V segment lost 5 bases and the J segment 7 bases; nucleotides outside the gene matches: 11. Germline values: CDR1 MNHEY, CDR2 SVGAGI. The CDR3 spells CASSRTGPFGEQYF. The DNA for the CDR3 is TGTGCCAGCAGTAGGACAGGACCTTTTGGGGAGCAGTACTTC.

V usage is TRBV28 and J usage is TRBJ2-3, with 7 bases aligning to TRBD2. V lost 10 bases to trimming and J lost 2 bases; unmatched junction nucleotides: 18. The CDR3 loop spans 17 amino acids. Germline loops: CDR1 MDHEN, CDR2 SYDVKM. In nucleotides, the CDR3 is TGTGCCACCATATCGGGGGTTGGGGGGGTTTACACAGATACGCAGTATTTT. Protein product: CATISGVGGVYTDTQYF.

The chain employs TRBV6-5 and TRBJ2-7, with D uncertain. CDR3 length: 14 residues. Per germline, CDR1 MNHEY and CDR2 SVGAGI. V was clipped by 2 bases and J by 0 bases, with 8 bases between them. This CDR3 reads CASSYAGLSYEQYF. The DNA of the CDR3 is TGTGCCAGCAGTTACGCAGGTCTCTCCTACGAGCAGTACTTC.

This rearrangement joins TRBV2 to TRBJ2-5, with 7 bases lining up with TRBD2. CDR1 and CDR2 (germline): SNHLY, FYNNEI. J gave up 3 bases and V 7 bases, and 11 bases lay outside the gene matches. CDR3 length equals 15 residues. CDR3 sequence reads: CASTPGLVSKETQYF. In DNA form, the CDR3 reads TGTGCCAGCACCCCCGGACTAGTCTCAAAAGAGACCCAGTACTTC.

The CDR3 DNA follows: TGTGCCAGCAGGGGAACTAGCGGGGGGTCGTTCTTC. Its translation: CASRGTSGGSFF. V and J are TRBV28 and TRBJ2-1; 12 bases line up with TRBD2. Germline V gene lookup returns CDR1 MDHEN and CDR2 SYDVKM. The CDR3 has 12 residues. V shed 6 bases and J 15 bases; nucleotides not matched to a gene: 6.

Here the CDR3 reads CASSVSGSTEAFF. The CDR3 region has the DNA TGTGCCAGTAGTGTGTCAGGGTCGACTGAAGCTTTCTTT. The J gene is TRBJ1-1, the V gene TRBV19; possibly TRBD1 for D (5 bases). Germline values: CDR1 LNHDA, CDR2 SQIVND (reference sequence). The CDR3 is made up of 13 amino acids. Trimming left V 5 bases short and J 5 bases short, with 12 bases between.

The CDR3 spells CASSLVAGTEAFF. CDR3 nucleotides: TGTGCCAGCAGCTTAGTGGCGGGGACTGAAGCTTTCTTT. The rearrangement uses TRBV7-9 and TRBJ1-1; no reliable D call. V lost 1 base to trimming and J lost 5 bases, with 8 bases between them. The CDR3 is made up of 13 amino acids. Germline CDR1 SEHNR, CDR2 FQNEAQ (reference sequence).

The V call is TRBV5-8, the J call TRBJ2-5, with TRBD2 matching 10 bases. Germline V gene data show CDR1 as SGHTS and CDR2 as YDEGEE. This CDR3 spans 16 amino acids. Unmatched junction bases numbered 7, after V lost 4 bases and J lost 1 base. The CDR3 loop reads CASSPRGTSVQETQYF. As DNA, the CDR3 is TGTGCCAGCAGCCCGAGAGGGACTAGCGTCCAAGAGACCCAGTACTTC.